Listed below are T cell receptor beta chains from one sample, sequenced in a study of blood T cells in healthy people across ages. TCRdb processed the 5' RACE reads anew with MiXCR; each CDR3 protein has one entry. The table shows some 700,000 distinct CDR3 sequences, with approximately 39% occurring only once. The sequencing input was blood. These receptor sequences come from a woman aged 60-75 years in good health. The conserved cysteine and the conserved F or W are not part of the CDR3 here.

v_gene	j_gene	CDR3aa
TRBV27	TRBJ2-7	ASSLSGGRNYEQY
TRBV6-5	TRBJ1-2	ASSYVGSSYT
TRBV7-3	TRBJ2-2	ASSHRGGVNPGELF
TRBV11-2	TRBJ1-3	ASSLTPSGNTIY
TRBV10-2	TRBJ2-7	ASSERLAGNEQY
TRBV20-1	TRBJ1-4	SASRRGEKLF
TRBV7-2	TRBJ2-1	ASSSLGVSYEQF
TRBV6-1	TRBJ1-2	ASSATSLGYGYT
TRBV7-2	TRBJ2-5	ASSLASGRPETQY
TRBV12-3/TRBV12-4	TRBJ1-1	ASSPPTLGEAF
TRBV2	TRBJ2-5	AIVQGIETQY
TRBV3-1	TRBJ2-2	ASSQMQGANTGELF
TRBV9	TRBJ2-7	ASSTSGGATNEQY
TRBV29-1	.	SVEYESYEQY
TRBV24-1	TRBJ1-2	AASEDRDYGYT
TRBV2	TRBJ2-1	ASTSGTGDRYEQF
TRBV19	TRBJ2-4	ASSIDLRGAKNIQY
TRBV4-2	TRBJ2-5	ASSPRTSGLQETQY
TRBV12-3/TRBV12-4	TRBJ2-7	ASSLDTGTRYEQY
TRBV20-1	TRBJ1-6	SARERGGSRSPPH
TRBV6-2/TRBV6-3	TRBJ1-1	ASSPIGESTEAF
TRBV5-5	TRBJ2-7	ASSPSFDAGWRSYEQY
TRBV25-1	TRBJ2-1	ASSEGVAGGVYNEQF
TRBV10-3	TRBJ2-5	AISEMSSGGGQETQY